The 23 T cell receptor beta chains reported below all come from one sample, sequenced in a study of beta chain features in type 1 diabetes. The antigens of these receptors remain unknown. Regarding the study as a whole: Shorter TCRB CDR3s, moderately but significantly so, were found in Type 1 diabetes patients in all four CD4+ subsets.

Sequencing targeted expressed TCRB transcripts, as all isolated RNA had been reverse transcribed. TCRdb's table, derived via immunoSEQ multiplex PCR, lists solely in-frame clones and lacks some. The sample shows approximately 170,000 clones, around 63% of them seen only once. Sequencing was performed on naive CD4+ T cells from blood. The origin of the receptors is a man under 40 with type 1 diabetes.

This chain links TRBV29-1 with TRBJ1-2; no firm D call. This CDR3 contains 11 residues. Germline loops: CDR1 SQVTM, CDR2 ANQGSEA. V dropped 4 bases and J dropped 7 bases, with 10 bases sitting between them. DNA for the CDR3: TGCAGCGTTGGATTGGAGGGTGGCTACACCTTC. Translated: CSVGLEGGYTF. The whole variable domain, filled in from reference TRBV29-1 and TRBJ1-2, reads SAVISQKPSRDICQRGTSLTIQCQVDSQVTMMFWYRQQPGQSLTLIATANQGSEATYESGFVIDKFPISRPNLTFSTLTVSNMSPEDSSIYLCSVGLEGGYTFGSGTRLTVV.

This chain joins TRBV30 and TRBJ1-2; D not certain. Germline V CDR1 and CDR2: GTSNPN, SVGIG (reference sequence). This CDR3 has 11 amino acids. Trimming shortened V by 4 bases and J by 5 bases, and 8 bases separated the two germline ends. The CDR3 loop reads CAWTTSYGYTF. CDR3 DNA: TGTGCCTGGACTACAAGTTATGGCTACACCTTC.

The gene calls are TRBV30 and TRBJ1-1, with D tentatively TRBD1 (6 bases). In germline, CDR1 is GTSNPN, CDR2 SVGIG (reference sequence). The CDR3 length is 14 residues. Trimming pared 2 bases from V and 1 base from J, leaving 11 bases between. The CDR3 DNA reads as TGTGCCTGGAGTAGGGACAACGCGAACACTGAAGCTTTCTTT. Translation: CAWSRDNANTEAFF.

V gene TRBV5-4 combines with J gene TRBJ2-7; TRBD1 agrees at 7 bases. CDR3 length equals 15 residues. With V trimmed by 3 bases and J by 2 bases, 8 bases remained unmatched. CDR1 and CDR2 from the germline V gene are SGHNT and YYREEE (reference sequence). The CDR3 is CASSSGQAGTYEQYF. The CDR3 nucleotides read TGTGCCAGCAGCTCCGGACAGGCCGGAACCTACGAGCAGTACTTC.

The chain employs TRBV29-1 and TRBJ2-5; D is ambiguous. Trimming cost V 3 bases and J 0 bases, with 8 bases left between them. This CDR3 region has 13 residues. Germline V gene sequence: CDR1 SQVTM, CDR2 ANQGSEA. Written as DNA, the CDR3 is TGCAGCGTTGATTCGGCGTACCAAGAGACCCAGTACTTC. It translates to CSVDSAYQETQYF.

The chain links TRBV9 to TRBJ2-1; 8 bases are a match to TRBD2. The CDR3 length is 16 residues. The germline gives CDR1 SGDLS, CDR2 YYNGEE. V lost 3 bases, J lost 3 bases, and 8 bases stayed unmatched. The CDR3 coding sequence is TGTGCCAGCAGCGGACCGGGACTAGAGTTCTACAATGAGCAGTTCTTC. This gives the protein CASSGPGLEFYNEQFF.

The chain combines TRBV30 with TRBJ1-3; D gene unclear. From germline, CDR1 is GTSNPN and CDR2 SVGIG (reference sequence). Between the trimmed V and J ends, which lost 6 bases and 4 bases, there was a span of 13 bases. The CDR3 runs 13 residues. In DNA form, the CDR3 reads TGTGCCTGCATTCATGGACCCGGAAACACCATATATTTT. As protein: CACIHGPGNTIYF. The whole variable domain, filled in from reference TRBV30 and TRBJ1-3, reads SQTIHQWPATLVQPVGSPLSLECTVEGTSNPNLYWYRQAAGRGLQLLFYSVGIGQISSEVPQNLSASRPQDRQFILSSKKLLLSDSGFYLCACIHGPGNTIYFGEGSWLTVV.

V is TRBV15 and J is TRBJ1-2, with 9 bases fitting TRBD1. V shed 0 bases, J shed 2 bases, and the junction held 4 bases outside the gene matches. The germline CDR1 and CDR2 sequences are LNHNV and YYDKDF (reference sequence). The CDR3 is made up of 16 amino acids. CDR3 region: CATSRDFGTGNYGYTF. The CDR3 region has the DNA TGTGCCACCAGCAGAGATTTCGGGACAGGGAACTATGGCTACACCTTC.

The genes are TRBV4-2 and TRBJ2-4; D is perhaps TRBD1 (5 bases). V shed 4 bases and J shed 8 bases, with 12 bases lying between them. Per the germline V gene, CDR1 is LGHNA and CDR2 is YNFKEQ. The CDR3 contains 13 residues. CDR3 coding DNA: TGTGCCAGCAGCCCGAGCAGGGTAGACATTCAGTACTTC. This codes for CASSPSRVDIQYF.

This clone has a single count. The chain uses TRBV29-1 and TRBJ1-1, with 7 bases fitting TRBD1. V lost 0 bases, J lost 1 base, and 5 bases stayed unmatched. The CDR3 has 15 amino acids. Germline CDR1 and CDR2: SQVTM and ANQGSEA. CDR3 amino acids: CSVEDWGTANTEAFF. CDR3 DNA: TGCAGCGTTGAAGATTGGGGGACAGCGAACACTGAAGCTTTCTTT.

This chain connects TRBV5-6 to TRBJ2-7; TRBD1 aligns across 11 bases. CDR1 and CDR2 from the germline V gene are SGHDT and YYEEEE. Trimming took 4 bases from V and 2 from J; bases not matched to a gene: 5. The CDR3 length is 15 residues. The DNA of the CDR3 is TGTGCCAGCAGCGTTGGGACAGGGGGAACCTACGAGCAGTACTTC. As protein: CASSVGTGGTYEQYF.

V is TRBV5-1 and J is TRBJ2-5; possibly TRBD2 for D (6 bases). In germline, CDR1 is SGHRS, CDR2 YFSETQ. The CDR3 loop spans 14 amino acids. The V end was cut by 0 bases, the J end by 5 bases, with 11 bases between. The CDR3 sequence: CASSLAAGRETQYF. CDR3 in DNA: TGCGCCAGCAGCTTGGCCGCGGGGCGCGAGACCCAGTACTTC.

This chain uses TRBV29-1 with TRBJ2-1, with a tentative D call TRBD2 (5 bases). V gave up 8 bases and J gave up 2 bases, with 10 bases separating them. Germline V CDR1 and CDR2: SQVTM, ANQGSEA. This CDR3 has 12 residues. CDR3 bases: TGCAGCCGACGGACTCCCTACAATGAGCAGTTCTTC. Encoded protein: CSRRTPYNEQFF.

This clone appeared a few times. The J gene is TRBJ1-1, the V gene TRBV10-3; D not certain. In germline, CDR1 is ENHRY, CDR2 SYGVKD. The CDR3 is made up of 14 amino acids. The V end was cut by 6 bases, the J end by 3 bases, with 14 bases between. CDR3 in DNA: TGTGCCATCAGGGAGCGGGGTATTGACACTGAAGCTTTCTTT. Protein product: CAIRERGIDTEAFF.

This chain uses TRBV7-2 with TRBJ2-7; D is uncertain. V was cut by 5 bases and J by 7 bases, with 15 bases left in between. The CDR3 loop spans 13 amino acids. Germline CDR1 and CDR2: SGHTA and FQGNSA. CDR3 protein: CASSPLPRGEQYF. The CDR3 DNA reads TGTGCCAGCAGCCCCCTACCGAGAGGAGAGCAGTACTTC. The variable domain in full, with the rest retrieved from reference TRBV7-2 and TRBJ2-7, is GAGVSQSPSNKVTEKGKDVELRCDPISGHTALYWYRQSLGQGLEFLIYFQGNSAPDKSGLPSDRFSAERTGGSVSTLTIQRTQQEDSAVYLCASSPLPRGEQYFGPGTRLTVT.

J is TRBJ1-5 and V is TRBV29-1; 8 bases are a match to TRBD1. CDR3 size: 13 residues. J gave up 3 bases and V 6 bases, and 4 bases lay outside the gene matches. Germline V gives CDR1 SQVTM, CDR2 ANQGSEA. CDR3: CSVWDRPNQPQHF. Written as DNA, the CDR3 is TGCAGCGTCTGGGACAGGCCCAATCAGCCCCAGCATTTT.

The V gene is TRBV7-2, the J gene TRBJ2-3, with TRBD2 identical over 14 bases. V lost 5 bases to trimming and J lost 0 bases; unmatched junction nucleotides: 7. This CDR3 region has 18 residues. CDR1 is SGHTA and CDR2 is FQGNSA in the germline V gene. The CDR3 spells CASSPPGTSGGSTDTQYF. The CDR3, as DNA: TGTGCCAGCAGCCCGCCTGGGACTAGCGGGGGAAGCACAGATACGCAGTATTTT. The full variable domain, with the rest looked up from reference TRBV7-2 and TRBJ2-3, is GAGVSQSPSNKVTEKGKDVELRCDPISGHTALYWYRQSLGQGLEFLIYFQGNSAPDKSGLPSDRFSAERTGGSVSTLTIQRTQQEDSAVYLCASSPPGTSGGSTDTQYFGPGTRLTVL.

V gene TRBV7-7 combines with J gene TRBJ2-1; TRBD2 matches 7 bases. The V segment lost 1 base and the J segment 5 bases; nucleotides outside the gene matches: 2. The CDR3 is 14 residues long. Germline V gives CDR1 SSHAT, CDR2 FNYEAQ (reference sequence). The CDR3 sequence: CASSLGLADNEQFF. The CDR3 DNA reads as TGTGCCAGCAGCTTAGGGCTAGCGGACAATGAGCAGTTCTTC.

CDR3 sequence (DNA): TGCGCCAGCAGCCATAGGCTTGGTGAGCAGTTCTTC. Protein sequence: CASSHRLGEQFF. The chain is built from TRBV4-3 and TRBJ2-1; D is ambiguous. Trimming cost V 3 bases and J 9 bases, with 9 bases left between them. The CDR3 extends over 12 amino acids. CDR1 is LGHNA and CDR2 is YSLEER in the germline V gene.

A few counts support this clone. The chain combines TRBV30 with TRBJ2-3, with 8 bases fitting TRBD1. The germline gives CDR1 GTSNPN, CDR2 SVGIG (reference sequence). The CDR3 extends over 15 amino acids. Germline trimming cut 2 bases from V and 0 bases from J; bases unmatched to any gene: 4. CDR3 coding DNA: TGTGCCTGGAGTCGACAGGGGTCTAGCACAGATACGCAGTATTTT. This encodes CAWSRQGSSTDTQYF.

The chain carries TRBV7-2 and TRBJ2-5; no firm D call. This CDR3 is 12 amino acids long. Per germline, CDR1 SGHTA and CDR2 FQGNSA. V shed 5 bases and J shed 5 bases, with 9 bases lying between them. This CDR3 reads CASSISEETQYF. The CDR3 nucleotides read TGTGCCAGCAGCATCTCAGAGGAGACCCAGTACTTC. The whole variable domain, remainder taken from reference TRBV7-2 and TRBJ2-5, is GAGVSQSPSNKVTEKGKDVELRCDPISGHTALYWYRQSLGQGLEFLIYFQGNSAPDKSGLPSDRFSAERTGGSVSTLTIQRTQQEDSAVYLCASSISEETQYFGPGTRLLVL.

This chain links TRBV29-1 with TRBJ1-2, with 9 bases aligning to TRBD1. This CDR3 comprises 15 residues. The junction had 15 bases not matched to a gene; V was cut back by 5 bases and J by 8 bases. Germline CDR1 and CDR2: SQVTM and ANQGSEA. The CDR3 spells CSVNYPGQGIWGYTF. DNA of the CDR3: TGCAGCGTTAACTATCCGGGACAGGGCATATGGGGCTACACCTTC.

V gene TRBV7-2 combines with J gene TRBJ2-2, with TRBD1 matching 7 bases. The CDR3 extends over 14 amino acids. Trimming at V came to 5 bases and at J to 4 bases, leaving 4 bases not matched to a gene. Germline CDR1 is SGHTA and CDR2 is FQGNSA. CDR3 region: CASSLTGSTGELFF. CDR3 DNA sequence: TGTGCCAGCAGCCTGACAGGGAGCACCGGGGAGCTGTTTTTT.